The table lists the clone carrying this TCR beta chain with a few counts. Primers used in a second PCR of about 6 to 12 cycles were a sample-barcoded 5' primer and a J-beta primer mix. TCRdb redid the calling of the 5' RACE reads with MiXCR, one entry per CDR3 protein. The sample lists around 1,600,000 distinct CDR3 sequences, approximately 39% occurring once. The data belong to a study of blood T cells in healthy people across ages. Sequencing input: blood. The TCR sequence derives from a woman under 30 in good health.

The CDR3 is CASSLVERVNEQFF. The CDR3 bases are TGTGCCAGCAGCTTAGTTGAGCGGGTCAATGAGCAGTTCTTC. The chain employs TRBV7-2 and TRBJ2-1; D possibly corresponds to TRBD2 (6 bases). Germline CDR1 and CDR2: SGHTA and FQGNSA. This CDR3 spans 14 amino acids. V lost 1 base to trimming and J lost 6 bases, with 10 bases between them.